This TCR beta chain was profiled in a study of control samples from healthy donors and cancer patients (dated by TCRdb to the early 2020s). The germline V gene sets CDR1 to KGHSH and CDR2 to LQKENI. Reading from cysteine to phenylalanine, the CDR3 counts 15 amino acids. Of the read, only the CDR3 DNA is kept; its 45 bases are in frame from base 1. Between the V and J ends, shortened by 1 base and 1 base respectively, the junction contains 10 bases. For this clone: Its antigen is unknown. One base away there is no much larger clone; base qualities are not given.

Library creation used the immunoSEQ multiplex PCR assay. This is the immuneACCESS table as TCRdb keeps it, with only in-frame sequences that have V and J called. A part of the clones is gone; compared with another copy, unresolved V genes explain less than half, and the rest is unexplained. Here the sample has about 140,000 clones; 75% to 95% occur a single time. The ten largest make up approximately 3.4% of the sample. This receptor was identified in a man aged 25 to 40 in good health. The sample consisted of blood. The V gene is TRBV18 and the J gene is TRBJ2-5; 7 matching bases give a weak D call of TRBD2. The nucleotide sequence is TGTGCCAGCTCACCACGCGGGGGCGTCCAAGAGACCCAGTACTTC. Protein translation: CASSPRGGVQETQYF.